The present T cell receptor beta chain was sequenced within a study of shared clonotypes between healthy human individuals. Study at large: Ranging from 18 to 49 in age, donors were two women and a few men.

CDR1 is SEHNR and CDR2 is FQNEAQ in the germline V gene (reference sequence). CDR3 size: 17 residues. V dropped 4 bases and J dropped 5 bases, with 20 bases sitting between them. Cells designated naive CD8 were CD45RO-negative and were positively selected for CCR7, with terminally differentiated effector memory CD45RA+ cells excluded. Method: immunoSEQ multiplex PCR; TCRdb's copy keeps in-frame clones and lacks some. This sample yields about 870,000 clones, of which nearly 95% are seen a single time; less than 25% belongs to the top ten. Specimen: naive CD8+ T cells sorted from blood. This TCR was sampled from a man between 25 and 39 years old in good health. This chain uses TRBV7-9 with TRBJ1-4; TRBD1 might be the D (6 bases). As DNA, the CDR3 is TGTGCCAGCAGCTCAACTGACACCGGGACACGGAATGAAAAACTGTTTTTT. Translating it yields CASSSTDTGTRNEKLFF. The full variable domain, in which reference TRBV7-9 and TRBJ1-4 provide the parts outside the CDR3, is DTGVSQNPRHKITKRGQNVTFRCDPISEHNRLYWYRQTLGQGPEFLTYFQNEAQLEKSRLLSDRFSAERPKGSFSTLEIQRTEQGDSAMYLCASSSTDTGTRNEKLFFGSGTQLSVL.